One sample yielded the 28 T cell receptor beta chains listed below, sequenced in a study of shared clonotypes between healthy human individuals. Method: immunoSEQ multiplex PCR; TCRdb's copy keeps in-frame clones and lacks some. The sample has 2 million to 2.5 million clones; over 85% are singletons. Sequenced input: naive CD4+ T cells sorted from blood. This sample's subset: CD45RA+ positively selected. These receptors were taken from a man aged 18 to 30 in good health.

This clone occurred once. Distinct nucleotide sequences in the sample also encode this CDR3. The chain is built from TRBV10-1 and TRBJ2-5, with D possibly TRBD1 on 6 matching bases. CDR1 WNHNN and CDR2 SYGVQD come from the germline V gene (reference sequence). There are 14 residues in the CDR3. V was clipped by 0 bases and J by 4 bases, with 9 bases between them. CDR3 region: CASSESTGRETQYF. For the CDR3, the DNA is TGCGCCAGCAGTGAGTCTACAGGGAGAGAGACCCAGTACTTC.

The genes are TRBV6-5 and TRBJ1-1; perhaps TRBD1 as D (6 bases). Germline CDR1 and CDR2: MNHEY and SVGAGI. Trimming removed 6 bases from V and 8 bases from J, with 19 bases in between. The CDR3 spans 14 residues. CDR3 amino acids: CASSITPQGREAFF. The CDR3 DNA follows: TGTGCCAGCAGCATTACTCCCCAGGGGCGCGAAGCTTTCTTT.

The rearrangement links TRBV6-1 to TRBJ1-6; D remains unclear. This CDR3 contains 13 residues. Germline loops: CDR1 MNHNS, CDR2 SASEGT. V was cut by 6 bases and J by 7 bases, with 10 bases left in between. Written as DNA, the CDR3 is TGTGCCAGCAGGGGCGGGCTGAATTCACCCCTCCACTTT. It is translated as CASRGGLNSPLHF.

The J gene is TRBJ2-6, the V gene TRBV5-8; 7 bases fit TRBD1. Germline V gene sequence: CDR1 SGHTS, CDR2 YDEGEE. V was clipped by 2 bases and J by 0 bases; unmatched bases: 8. This CDR3 has 18 amino acids. CDR3 residues: CASSLGDSHTSGANVLTF. CDR3 coding DNA: TGTGCCAGCAGCTTAGGGGACAGTCATACCTCTGGGGCCAACGTCCTGACTTTC.

This sequence joins TRBV19 and TRBJ1-5; TRBD1 matches at 9 bases. Germline loops: CDR1 LNHDA, CDR2 SQIVND (reference sequence). The V segment lost 6 bases and the J segment 3 bases; nucleotides outside the gene matches: 6. The CDR3 length is 15 residues. The DNA of the CDR3 is TGTGCCAGTAGCGCCGGGACAGGGCTCAATCAGCCCCAGCATTTT. Residues: CASSAGTGLNQPQHF.

This chain joins TRBV29-1 and TRBJ2-2; unclear D gene. V dropped 3 bases and J dropped 2 bases, with 7 bases sitting between them. The CDR3 is 13 residues long. Germline loops: CDR1 SQVTM, CDR2 ANQGSEA. CDR3 sequence: CSVDVHNTGELFF. The CDR3 region has the DNA TGCAGCGTTGACGTACACAACACCGGGGAGCTGTTTTTT.

The chain couples TRBV6-1 to TRBJ2-7; 9 nucleotides match TRBD1. V gave up 8 bases and J gave up 5 bases; unmatched junction bases: 13. This CDR3 region has 15 residues. Per germline, CDR1 MNHNS and CDR2 SASEGT. This chain's CDR3 is CASLRRPGQGNEQYF. The CDR3 DNA reads as TGTGCCAGCTTACGAAGACCGGGACAGGGTAACGAGCAGTACTTC.

As concerns this clone: This may stem from a read error, because a much larger clone lies one nucleotide away. This same CDR3 is encoded by further DNA sequences in the sample. The CDR3 nucleotides are TGTGCCAGCAGCTACAAGGGACAGGGGGAGACTGAAGCTTTCTTT. This encodes CASSYKGQGETEAFF. J is TRBJ1-1 and V is TRBV6-6, with 11 bases aligning to TRBD1. CDR1 MNHNY and CDR2 SVGAGI come from the germline V gene (reference sequence). Trimming took 6 bases from V and 5 from J; bases not matched to a gene: 8. The CDR3 sequence is 15 residues long.

The CDR3 region has the DNA TGTGCCAGCAGTGGGAGACAGGGGCTCGGTGAAAAACTGTTTTTT. It encodes CASSGRQGLGEKLFF. The rearrangement uses TRBV28 and TRBJ1-4; 8 bases are a match to TRBD1. Germline V CDR1 and CDR2: MDHEN, SYDVKM. This CDR3 has 15 amino acids. V lost 5 bases to trimming and J lost 7 bases; unmatched junction nucleotides: 9.

This sequence joins TRBV20-1 and TRBJ2-1; D may be TRBD1 or TRBD2 (6 bases each). This CDR3 is 11 amino acids long. Trimming stripped 6 bases from V and 10 bases from J, with 13 bases between. Looked up from germline, CDR1 is DFQATT and CDR2 is SNEGSKA (reference sequence). The CDR3 region is CSAPGALEQFF. The DNA for the CDR3 is TGCAGTGCCCCGGGGGCCCTGGAGCAGTTCTTC.

The chain carries TRBV5-1 and TRBJ2-1; weak D call: TRBD2 (6 bases). The V end was cut by 2 bases, the J end by 7 bases, with 13 bases between. The CDR3 spans 14 residues. CDR1 and CDR2 from the germline V gene are SGHRS and YFSETQ. The CDR3: CASSFGKGGNEQFF. CDR3 in DNA: TGCGCCAGCAGCTTTGGGAAGGGAGGTAATGAGCAGTTCTTC.

The V call is TRBV7-2, the J call TRBJ1-4; tentatively, D is TRBD1 (5 bases). The CDR3 covers 15 residues. Germline V CDR1 and CDR2: SGHTA, FQGNSA. V lost 1 base, J lost 4 bases, and 10 bases lay in between. CDR3 DNA sequence: TGTGCCAGCAGCTTAGGTCAGGGTTATAATGAAAAACTGTTTTTT. It yields the protein CASSLGQGYNEKLFF.

The chain carries TRBV5-1 and TRBJ1-2; D remains ambiguous. Germline V CDR1 and CDR2: SGHRS, YFSETQ. The V gene lost 5 bases and the J gene lost 3 bases, with 5 bases spanning the gap. CDR3 length: 11 amino acids. The CDR3 DNA sequence: TGCGCCAGCAGTTCCGACTATGGCTACACCTTC. Encoded protein: CASSSDYGYTF.

V and J are TRBV7-2 and TRBJ2-4, with 11 bases aligning to TRBD2. CDR1 SGHTA and CDR2 FQGNSA come from the germline V gene. V shed 1 base, J shed 0 bases, and the junction held 5 bases outside the gene matches. This CDR3 has 18 amino acids. CDR3 protein: CASSLGLAGPLAKNIQYF. The CDR3 nucleotides read TGTGCCAGCAGCTTAGGACTAGCGGGACCTCTAGCCAAAAACATTCAGTACTTC.

This chain connects TRBV28 to TRBJ2-2; tentative D call: TRBD1 (6 bases). CDR3 length equals 15 residues. Deletions cut 5 bases from V and 8 bases from J, with 18 bases between. Per the germline V gene, CDR1 is MDHEN and CDR2 is SYDVKM. The CDR3 region has the DNA TGTGCCAGCAGTCCGCCGGGGACACGTGCTGGGGAGCTGTTTTTT. Translating gives CASSPPGTRAGELFF.

This chain links TRBV6-1 with TRBJ1-2; D remains ambiguous. Germline loops: CDR1 MNHNS, CDR2 SASEGT. The CDR3 has 12 amino acids. Trimming shortened V by 3 bases and J by 4 bases, and 6 bases separated the two germline ends. The CDR3: CASSEMSYGYTF. DNA of the CDR3: TGTGCCAGCAGTGAGATGTCCTATGGCTACACCTTC.

Comments on this clone: Other DNA sequences in this specimen translate into the identical CDR3. This chain uses TRBV10-1 with TRBJ2-5, with TRBD2 as a possible D gene (6 bases). Germline values: CDR1 WNHNN, CDR2 SYGVQD (reference sequence). V was clipped by 0 bases and J by 4 bases, with 9 bases between them. The CDR3 is made up of 14 amino acids. The CDR3 nucleotides are TGCGCCAGCAGTGAGTCAAGGGGAGGAGAGACCCAGTACTTC. Amino acids: CASSESRGGETQYF.

Written as DNA, the CDR3 is TGTGCCAGCAGCCAAGATATCCGGGACTCTGGAAACACCATATATTTT. It specifies CASSQDIRDSGNTIYF. The chain is built from TRBV4-2 and TRBJ1-3; D is unresolved. Trimming pared 0 bases from V and 0 bases from J, leaving 9 bases between. Germline-derived CDR1 and CDR2 are LGHNA and YNFKEQ. The length of the CDR3 is 16 residues.

The genes are TRBV23-1 and TRBJ2-1; no clear D gene. TRBV23-1 is reported as an ORF; its role is uncertain. The CDR3 runs 13 residues. Trimming removed 7 bases at V and 10 bases at J, with 17 bases between. CDR3 DNA sequence: TGCGCCAGCACCCCAGCCGGGCAGAGCGAGCAGTTCTTC. Protein sequence: CASTPAGQSEQFF.

The gene calls are TRBV5-1 and TRBJ2-3; maybe TRBD1 (7 bases). V was trimmed by 4 bases and J by 4 bases, leaving 19 bases between them. The CDR3 covers 16 residues. Germline values: CDR1 SGHRS, CDR2 YFSETQ. CDR3 protein: CASSGGGGRAADTQYF. Written as DNA, the CDR3 is TGCGCCAGCAGCGGTGGAGGGGGCAGGGCTGCAGATACGCAGTATTTT.

V gene TRBV28 combines with J gene TRBJ1-2; D perhaps matches TRBD1 (5 bases). CDR1 MDHEN and CDR2 SYDVKM come from the germline V gene. Trimming removed 5 bases at V and 7 bases at J, with 17 bases between. The CDR3 has 14 residues. CDR3 bases: TGTGCCAGCAGTCCCCCGCCAGGGAGAGGTGGCTACACCTTC. Translating gives CASSPPPGRGGYTF.

This clone appeared once. The chain carries TRBV6-6 and TRBJ2-3; no clear D gene. CDR1 and CDR2 from the germline V gene are MNHNY and SVGAGI (reference sequence). The CDR3 is 10 amino acids. V was clipped by 11 bases and J by 7 bases, with 10 bases between them. CDR3 residues: CACQQNTQYF. The CDR3 region has the DNA TGTGCCTGCCAACAGAATACGCAGTATTTT.

The V gene is TRBV30, the J gene TRBJ1-6; TRBD1 matches 8 bases. V lost 5 bases, J lost 0 bases, and 3 bases stayed unmatched. Germline V lookup: CDR1 GTSNPN, CDR2 SVGIG (reference sequence). The CDR3 loop spans 15 amino acids. The CDR3 DNA sequence: TGTGCCTGGCGACAGGGGAGCTCCTATAATTCACCCCTCCACTTT. Its protein product is CAWRQGSSYNSPLHF.

The gene calls are TRBV5-4 and TRBJ1-1, with TRBD1 identical over 9 bases. The CDR3 length is 14 residues. Germline assignment: CDR1 SGHNT and CDR2 YYREEE (reference sequence). V gave up 1 base and J gave up 6 bases; unmatched junction bases: 4. The CDR3 nucleotides read TGTGCCAGCAGCTTGATGGGACAGGGCCCTGAAGCTTTCTTT. Protein sequence: CASSLMGQGPEAFF.

J is TRBJ1-2 and V is TRBV5-1; D might be TRBD1 (6 bases). With 4 bases removed from V and 4 bases from J, the gap between germline ends came to 14 bases. Germline-derived CDR1 and CDR2 are SGHRS and YFSETQ. The CDR3 is made up of 14 amino acids. Here the CDR3 reads CASSTLTGLYGYTF. For the CDR3, the DNA is TGCGCCAGCAGCACCTTGACAGGACTCTATGGCTACACCTTC.

The genes are TRBV6-6 and TRBJ2-2, with 11 bases fitting TRBD2. This CDR3 region has 16 residues. Germline CDR1 is MNHNY and CDR2 is SVGAGI (reference sequence). Trimming took 7 bases from V and 7 from J; bases not matched to a gene: 11. CDR3 in amino acids: CASTPSPGLAGGELFF. The CDR3 nucleotides read TGTGCCAGCACACCCTCGCCCGGACTAGCGGGCGGGGAGCTGTTTTTT.

V usage is TRBV7-2 and J usage is TRBJ2-7; 9 bases fit TRBD2. This CDR3 is 15 amino acids long. The J segment lost 0 bases and the V segment lost 8 bases, leaving 8 bases of the junction unmatched. Germline CDR1 is SGHTA and CDR2 is FQGNSA. CDR3 sequence: CASQRASGDSYEQYF. In DNA form, the CDR3 reads TGTGCCAGCCAGAGGGCTAGCGGGGACTCCTACGAGCAGTACTTC.

The chain uses TRBV14 and TRBJ2-3, with 8 nucleotides matching TRBD2. Germline CDR1 is SGHDN and CDR2 is FVKESK. The length of the CDR3 is 14 residues. The ends lost 10 bases at V and 1 base at J; junction bases unmatched: 7. In nucleotides, the CDR3 is TGTGCCACCTCTAGCGGGTTAGGCACAGATACGCAGTATTTT. This encodes CATSSGLGTDTQYF.